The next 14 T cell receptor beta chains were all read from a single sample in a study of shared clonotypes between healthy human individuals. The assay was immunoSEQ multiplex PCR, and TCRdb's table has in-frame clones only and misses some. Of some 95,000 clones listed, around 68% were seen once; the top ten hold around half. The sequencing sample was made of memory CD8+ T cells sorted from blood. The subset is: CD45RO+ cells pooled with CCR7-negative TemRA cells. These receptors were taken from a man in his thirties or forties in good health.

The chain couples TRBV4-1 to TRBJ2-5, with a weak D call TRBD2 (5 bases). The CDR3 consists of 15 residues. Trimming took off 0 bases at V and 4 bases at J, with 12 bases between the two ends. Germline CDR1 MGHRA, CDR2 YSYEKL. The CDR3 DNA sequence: TGCGCCAGCAGCCAAGAAGACCTAGGAGGAGAGACCCAGTACTTC. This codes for CASSQEDLGGETQYF.

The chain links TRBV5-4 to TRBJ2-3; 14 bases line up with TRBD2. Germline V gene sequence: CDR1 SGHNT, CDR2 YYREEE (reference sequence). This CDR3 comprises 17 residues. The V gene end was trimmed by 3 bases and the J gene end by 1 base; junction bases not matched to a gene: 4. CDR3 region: CASSSPGLAGGTDTQYF. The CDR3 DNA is TGTGCCAGCAGCTCACCGGGACTAGCGGGAGGCACAGATACGCAGTATTTT.

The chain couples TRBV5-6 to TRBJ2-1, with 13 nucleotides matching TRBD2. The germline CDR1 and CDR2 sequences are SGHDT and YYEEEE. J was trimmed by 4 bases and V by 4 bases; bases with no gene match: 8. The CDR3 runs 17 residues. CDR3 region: CASSPGMGLAGYNEQFF. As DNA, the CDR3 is TGTGCCAGCAGCCCGGGAATGGGACTAGCGGGATACAATGAGCAGTTCTTC.

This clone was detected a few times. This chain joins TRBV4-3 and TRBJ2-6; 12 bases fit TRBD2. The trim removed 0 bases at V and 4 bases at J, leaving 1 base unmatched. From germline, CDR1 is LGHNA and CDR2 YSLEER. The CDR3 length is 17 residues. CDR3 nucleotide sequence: TGCGCCAGCAGCCAAGAGACTAGCGGGAGCGGGGCCAACGTCCTGACTTTC. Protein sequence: CASSQETSGSGANVLTF.

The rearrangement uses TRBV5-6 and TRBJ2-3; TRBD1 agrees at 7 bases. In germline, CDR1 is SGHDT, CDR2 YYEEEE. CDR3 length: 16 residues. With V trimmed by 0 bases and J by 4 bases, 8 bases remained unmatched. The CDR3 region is CASSLAARGTADTQYF. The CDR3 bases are TGTGCCAGCAGCTTGGCCGCCAGGGGGACCGCAGATACGCAGTATTTT.

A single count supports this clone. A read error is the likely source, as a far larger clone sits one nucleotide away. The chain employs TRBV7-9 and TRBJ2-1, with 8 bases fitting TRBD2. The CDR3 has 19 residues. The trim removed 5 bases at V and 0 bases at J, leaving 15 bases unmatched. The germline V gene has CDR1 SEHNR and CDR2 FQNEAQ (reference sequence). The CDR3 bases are TGTGCCAGCAGCCAAGTGTTCGGTAGCGGGACGAGCTCCTACAATGAGCAGTTCTTC. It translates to CASSQVFGSGTSSYNEQFF.

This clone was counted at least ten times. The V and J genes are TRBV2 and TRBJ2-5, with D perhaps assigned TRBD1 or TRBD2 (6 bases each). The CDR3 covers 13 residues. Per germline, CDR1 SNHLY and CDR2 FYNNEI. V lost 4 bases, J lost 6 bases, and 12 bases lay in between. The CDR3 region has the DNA TGTGCCAGCAGTGGCGGGACAACTCAGACCCAGTACTTC. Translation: CASSGGTTQTQYF.

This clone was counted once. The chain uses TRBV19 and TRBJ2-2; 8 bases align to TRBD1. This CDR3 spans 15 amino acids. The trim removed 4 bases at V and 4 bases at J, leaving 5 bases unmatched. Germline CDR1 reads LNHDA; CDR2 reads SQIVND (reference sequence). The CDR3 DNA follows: TGTGCCAGTAGTACCACAGGGGGTACCACCGGGGAGCTGTTTTTT. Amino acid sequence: CASSTTGGTTGELFF. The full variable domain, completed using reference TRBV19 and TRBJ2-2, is DGGITQSPKYLFRKEGQNVTLSCEQNLNHDAMYWYRQDPGQGLRLIYYSQIVNDFQKGDIAEGYSVSREKKESFPLTVTSAQKNPTAFYLCASSTTGGTTGELFFGEGSRLTVL.

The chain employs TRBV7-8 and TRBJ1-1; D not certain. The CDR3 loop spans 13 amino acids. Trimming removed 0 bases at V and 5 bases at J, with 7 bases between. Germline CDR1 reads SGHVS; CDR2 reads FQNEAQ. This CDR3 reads CASSLAAGTEAFF. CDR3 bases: TGTGCCAGCAGCTTAGCCGCGGGGACTGAAGCTTTCTTT.

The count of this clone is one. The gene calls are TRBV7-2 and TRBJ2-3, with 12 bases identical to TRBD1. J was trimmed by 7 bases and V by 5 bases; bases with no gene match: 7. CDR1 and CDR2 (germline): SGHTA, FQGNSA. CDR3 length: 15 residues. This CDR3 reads CASSRLGQGANTQYF. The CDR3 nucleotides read TGTGCCAGCAGCCGTTTGGGACAGGGGGCAAATACGCAGTATTTT.

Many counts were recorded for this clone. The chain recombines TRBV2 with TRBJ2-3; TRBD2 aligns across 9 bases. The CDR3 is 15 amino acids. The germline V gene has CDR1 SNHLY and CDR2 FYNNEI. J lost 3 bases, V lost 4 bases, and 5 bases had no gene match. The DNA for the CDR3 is TGTGCCAGCAGTGCAATTAGCGGGAGTACAGATACGCAGTATTTT. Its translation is CASSAISGSTDTQYF. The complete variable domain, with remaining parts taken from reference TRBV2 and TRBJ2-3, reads EPEVTQTPSHQVTQMGQEVILRCVPISNHLYFYWYRQILGQKVEFLVSFYNNEISEKSEIFDDQFSVERPDGSNFTLKIRSTKLEDSAMYFCASSAISGSTDTQYFGPGTRLTVL.

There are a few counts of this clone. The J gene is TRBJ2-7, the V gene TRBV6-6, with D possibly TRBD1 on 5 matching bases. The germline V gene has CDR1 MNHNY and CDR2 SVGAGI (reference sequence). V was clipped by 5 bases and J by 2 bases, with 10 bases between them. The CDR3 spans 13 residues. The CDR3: CASSIVGAYEQYF. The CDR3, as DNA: TGTGCCAGCAGTATCGTAGGGGCCTACGAGCAGTACTTC.

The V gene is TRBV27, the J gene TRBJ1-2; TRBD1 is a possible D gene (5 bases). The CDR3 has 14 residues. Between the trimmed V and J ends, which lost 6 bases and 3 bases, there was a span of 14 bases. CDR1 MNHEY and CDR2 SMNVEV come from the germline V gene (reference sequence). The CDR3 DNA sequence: TGTGCCAGCAGAAGGGCGGGAGGGGACTATGGCTACACCTTC. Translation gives CASRRAGGDYGYTF.

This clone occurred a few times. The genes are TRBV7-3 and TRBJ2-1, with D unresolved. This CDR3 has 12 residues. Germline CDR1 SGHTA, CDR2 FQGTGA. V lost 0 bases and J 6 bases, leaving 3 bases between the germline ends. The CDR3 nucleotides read TGTGCCAGCAGCTTAACGGGCAATGAGCAGTTCTTC. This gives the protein CASSLTGNEQFF.